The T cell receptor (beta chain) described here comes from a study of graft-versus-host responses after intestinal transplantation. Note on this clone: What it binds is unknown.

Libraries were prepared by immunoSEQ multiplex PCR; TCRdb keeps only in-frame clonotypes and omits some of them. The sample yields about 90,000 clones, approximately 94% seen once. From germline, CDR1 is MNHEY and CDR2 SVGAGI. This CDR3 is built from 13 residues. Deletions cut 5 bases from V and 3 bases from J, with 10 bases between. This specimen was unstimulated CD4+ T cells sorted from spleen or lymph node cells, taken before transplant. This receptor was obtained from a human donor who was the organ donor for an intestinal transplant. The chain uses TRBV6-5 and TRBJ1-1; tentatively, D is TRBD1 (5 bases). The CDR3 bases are TGTGCCAGCAGTCAGGGTAGGGACACTGAAGCTTTCTTT. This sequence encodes CASSQGRDTEAFF.